Listed here are 9 T cell receptor beta chains from one sample, sequenced in a study of cytomegalovirus exposure and HLA in healthy donors. The PCR had 60 Vbeta and 13 Jbeta primers. Data came from immunoSEQ multiplex PCR; TCRdb stores just in-frame clones and leaves some out. The sample includes 150,000 to 200,000 clones, about 77% of them seen just once. The sample comprised PBMCs. The receptors shown here come from a woman aged 25 to 45 in good health and CMV-seropositive.

V is TRBV6-5 and J is TRBJ1-3; D gene ambiguous. Looked up from germline, CDR1 is MNHEY and CDR2 is SVGAGI. The CDR3 is 13 amino acids. V lost 4 bases and J lost 2, with 6 bases in between. CDR3 sequence: CASSSGTGNTIYF. CDR3 nucleotides: TGTGCCAGCAGTTCCGGGACTGGAAACACCATATATTTT.

This rearrangement joins TRBV6-5 to TRBJ1-5; the D gene is possibly TRBD1 (5 bases). Trimming cost V 3 bases and J 1 base, with 7 bases left between them. Germline CDR1 reads MNHEY; CDR2 reads SVGAGI. The CDR3 runs 14 residues. The DNA for the CDR3 is TGTGCCAGCAGTTATGGGGGGAGCAATCAGCCCCAGCATTTT. Its translation is CASSYGGSNQPQHF.

This clone is a singleton in its sample. This chain uses TRBV4-1 with TRBJ2-7; 9 bases line up with TRBD1. Germline assignment: CDR1 MGHRA and CDR2 YSYEKL. Losses at the gene ends were 1 base for V and 4 bases for J; bases not matched to a gene: 8. CDR3 length: 16 amino acids. The CDR3 reads CASSQASWDRAYEQYF. DNA for the CDR3: TGCGCCAGCAGCCAAGCTAGTTGGGACAGGGCTTACGAGCAGTACTTC.

The chain joins TRBV6-5 to TRBJ2-7, with a weak D call TRBD2 (5 bases). Germline CDR1 is MNHEY and CDR2 is SVGAGI. V gave up 5 bases and J gave up 5 bases, with 13 bases separating them. The CDR3 is made up of 13 amino acids. The CDR3 here is CASSRGPKHEQYF. Written as DNA, the CDR3 is TGTGCCAGCAGTAGAGGGCCTAAGCACGAGCAGTACTTC.

The chain combines TRBV28 with TRBJ2-7, with 8 positions matching TRBD2. Germline values: CDR1 MDHEN, CDR2 SYDVKM. The CDR3 loop spans 15 amino acids. V shed 4 bases and J 0 bases; nucleotides not matched to a gene: 5. CDR3 nucleotides: TGTGCCAGCAGTTCCCCGAGCGGGAGCTCCTACGAGCAGTACTTC. This encodes CASSSPSGSSYEQYF. Using reference TRBV28 and TRBJ2-7 for the parts outside the CDR3, the full variable domain is DVKVTQSSRYLVKRTGEKVFLECVQDMDHENMFWYRQDPGLGLRLIYFSYDVKMKEKGDIPEGYSVSREKKERFSLILESASTNQTSMYLCASSSPSGSSYEQYFGPGTRLTVT.

V is TRBV29-1 and J is TRBJ1-2; TRBD1 agrees at 11 bases. The CDR3 runs to 13 residues. J was trimmed by 2 bases and V by 7 bases; bases with no gene match: 3. CDR1 and CDR2 (germline): SQVTM, ANQGSEA. CDR3 in amino acids: CSADRGRNYGYTF. Written as DNA, the CDR3 is TGCAGCGCGGACAGGGGGCGCAACTATGGCTACACCTTC.

Written as DNA, the CDR3 is TGCGCCAGCAGCCAAATATTACTTAGCAATCAGCCCCAGCATTTT. Encoded protein: CASSQILLSNQPQHF. The chain combines TRBV4-1 with TRBJ1-5; no definite D call. The germline gives CDR1 MGHRA, CDR2 YSYEKL. The CDR3 contains 15 residues. V was pared by 2 bases and J by 0 bases, with 8 bases between.

The CDR3 DNA follows: TGTGCCAGTAGTATACTGAGAAGCACAGATACGCAGTATTTT. Residues: CASSILRSTDTQYF. V is TRBV19 and J is TRBJ2-3; D unclear. The CDR3 consists of 14 residues. Germline CDR1 reads LNHDA; CDR2 reads SQIVND (reference sequence). V lost 2 bases and J lost 0, with 6 bases in between.

This clone was found a few times. The chain joins TRBV19 to TRBJ1-5; TRBD1 is a possible D gene (6 bases). The CDR3 contains 14 residues. CDR1 LNHDA and CDR2 SQIVND come from the germline V gene (reference sequence). V lost 3 bases and J 6 bases, leaving 12 bases between the germline ends. The CDR3 nucleotides read TGTGCCAGTAGTATTCGGGGGGCGCCTCAGCCCCAGCATTTT. Protein product: CASSIRGAPQPQHF.